These 9 T cell receptor beta chains originate from one sample sequenced in a study of blood T cells in healthy people across ages. A J-beta primer mix and a sample-barcoded 5' primer were used in a second PCR of about 7 to 11 cycles. MiXCR was run by TCRdb on the 5' RACE reads, yielding one entry per CDR3 protein. The sample includes some 790,000 distinct CDR3 sequences, around 28% of them seen just once. The sequenced sample was blood. The receptors were sampled from a woman older than 75 in good health.

This clonotype was found many times. The chain couples TRBV7-2 to TRBJ2-3; D may match TRBD1 or TRBD2 (6 bases each). This CDR3 has 15 amino acids. Germline-derived CDR1 and CDR2 are SGHTA and FQGNSA. V lost 1 base to trimming and J lost 1 base, with 9 bases between them. The CDR3 DNA follows: TGTGCCAGCAGCTTAGATCGGGGGCGCACAGATACGCAGTATTTT. Protein: CASSLDRGRTDTQYF.

To note about this clonotype: Being one base from a much bigger clone, this may be a read error. The chain uses TRBV12-3 or TRBV12-4 and TRBJ1-4; maybe TRBD1 (6 bases). Trimming shortened V by 8 bases and J by 10 bases, and 20 bases separated the two germline ends. The CDR3 spans 14 residues. Here the CDR3 DNA reads TGTGCCAGCCGGGCGTTGGGCGTAGGGGGAAAACTGTTTTTT. Translating it yields CASRALGVGGKLFF.

V usage is TRBV7-8 and J usage is TRBJ1-2; D might be TRBD1 (6 bases). Between the trimmed V and J ends, which lost 0 bases and 3 bases, there was a span of 14 bases. Germline V gene sequence: CDR1 SGHVS, CDR2 FQNEAQ. The length of the CDR3 is 16 residues. The CDR3 loop reads CASSLAGVGQDYGYTF. In DNA, the CDR3 is TGTGCCAGCAGCTTAGCGGGAGTGGGACAAGACTATGGCTACACCTTC.

Ten or more counts support this clonotype. V gene TRBV7-2 combines with J gene TRBJ2-3, with TRBD2 matching 14 bases. V dropped 5 bases and J dropped 8; count of bases not matched to a gene: 12. This CDR3 comprises 17 residues. Per the germline V gene, CDR1 is SGHTA and CDR2 is FQGNSA. The CDR3 region has the DNA TGTGCCAGCAGCGGCGGGACTAGCGGGGGTATTCGTGTTACGCAGTATTTT. The encoded protein is CASSGGTSGGIRVTQYF. Based on the CDR3 plus reference TRBV7-2 and TRBJ2-3, the full variable domain is GAGVSQSPSNKVTEKGKDVELRCDPISGHTALYWYRQSLGQGLEFLIYFQGNSAPDKSGLPSDRFSAERTGGSVSTLTIQRTQQEDSAVYLCASSGGTSGGIRVTQYFGPGTRLTVL.

The rearrangement joins TRBV3-1 to TRBJ1-6; TRBD1 agrees at 9 bases. Germline values: CDR1 LGHDT, CDR2 YNNKEL (reference sequence). J lost 1 base, V lost 4 bases, and 5 bases had no gene match. CDR3 length equals 17 residues. CDR3: CASSLQGARSYNSPLHF. In DNA form, the CDR3 reads TGTGCCAGCAGCCTACAGGGGGCGAGATCCTATAATTCACCCCTCCACTTT.

V and J are TRBV4-3 and TRBJ1-1, with D possibly TRBD1 on 5 matching bases. The CDR3 loop spans 12 amino acids. The V and J ends lost 5 bases and 8 bases respectively, with 12 bases between them. CDR1 is LGHNA, CDR2 YSLEER, per germline. The CDR3 sequence is CASSGGSTEAFF. The CDR3 DNA is TGCGCCAGCAGCGGGGGGAGCACCGAAGCTTTCTTT.

This clonotype was counted many times. V gene TRBV24-1 combines with J gene TRBJ2-1; TRBD1 might be the D (5 bases). CDR1 is KGHDR and CDR2 is SFDVKD in the germline V gene. There are 13 residues in the CDR3. Between the trimmed V and J ends, which lost 9 bases and 5 bases, there was a span of 13 bases. CDR3 coding DNA: TGTGCCACCCGCCCAGGGTGGGACAATGAGCAGTTCTTC. Protein: CATRPGWDNEQFF.

Ten or more counts support this clonotype. The chain uses TRBV20-1 and TRBJ1-4; no definite D call. Germline V CDR1 and CDR2: DFQATT, SNEGSKA (reference sequence). The CDR3 is 15 amino acids. V lost 0 bases and J lost 0, with 8 bases in between. This chain's CDR3 is CSARDSGTTNEKLFF. In nucleotides, the CDR3 is TGCAGTGCTAGAGATTCGGGGACAACTAATGAAAAACTGTTTTTT.

This clonotype was recorded many times. CDR3: CSVPRRDTQYF. CDR3 bases: TGCAGCGTCCCCCGGAGAGATACGCAGTATTTT. The chain uses TRBV29-1 and TRBJ2-3; D is uncertain. This CDR3 spans 11 amino acids. Germline loops: CDR1 SQVTM, CDR2 ANQGSEA. Trimming shortened V by 6 bases and J by 5 bases, and 9 bases separated the two germline ends.